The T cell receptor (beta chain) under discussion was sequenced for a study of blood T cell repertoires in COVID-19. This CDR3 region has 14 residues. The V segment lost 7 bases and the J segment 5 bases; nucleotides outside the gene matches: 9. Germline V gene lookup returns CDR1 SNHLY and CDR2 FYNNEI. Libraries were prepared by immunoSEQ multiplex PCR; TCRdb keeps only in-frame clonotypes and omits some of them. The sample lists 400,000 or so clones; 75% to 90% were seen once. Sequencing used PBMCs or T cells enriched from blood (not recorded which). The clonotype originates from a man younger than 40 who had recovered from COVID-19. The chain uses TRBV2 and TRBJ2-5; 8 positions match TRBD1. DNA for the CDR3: TGTGCCAGCACGACTCAGGGGGCAGGGGAGACCCAGTACTTC. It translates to CASTTQGAGETQYF. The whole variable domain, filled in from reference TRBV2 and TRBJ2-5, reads EPEVTQTPSHQVTQMGQEVILRCVPISNHLYFYWYRQILGQKVEFLVSFYNNEISEKSEIFDDQFSVERPDGSNFTLKIRSTKLEDSAMYFCASTTQGAGETQYFGPGTRLLVL.